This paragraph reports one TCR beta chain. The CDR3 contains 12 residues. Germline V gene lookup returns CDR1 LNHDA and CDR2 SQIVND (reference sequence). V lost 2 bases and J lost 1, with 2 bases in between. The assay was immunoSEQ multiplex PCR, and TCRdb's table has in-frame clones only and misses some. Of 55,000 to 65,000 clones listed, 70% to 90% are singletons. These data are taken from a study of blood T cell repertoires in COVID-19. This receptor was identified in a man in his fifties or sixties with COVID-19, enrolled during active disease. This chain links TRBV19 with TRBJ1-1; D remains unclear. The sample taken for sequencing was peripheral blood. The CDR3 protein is CASSIQNTEAFF. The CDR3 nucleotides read TGTGCCAGTAGTATACAGAACACTGAAGCTTTCTTT.